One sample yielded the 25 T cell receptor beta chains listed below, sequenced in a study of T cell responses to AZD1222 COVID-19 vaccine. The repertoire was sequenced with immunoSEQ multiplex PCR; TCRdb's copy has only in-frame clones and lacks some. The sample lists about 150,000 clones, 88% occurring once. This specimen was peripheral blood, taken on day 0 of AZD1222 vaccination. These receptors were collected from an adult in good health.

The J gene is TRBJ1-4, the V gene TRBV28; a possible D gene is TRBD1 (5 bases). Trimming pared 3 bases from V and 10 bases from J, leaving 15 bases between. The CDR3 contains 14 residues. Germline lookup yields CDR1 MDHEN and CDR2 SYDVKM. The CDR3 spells CASSLTGQIGKLFF. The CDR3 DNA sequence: TGTGCCAGCAGTTTGACGGGGCAGATAGGAAAACTGTTTTTT.

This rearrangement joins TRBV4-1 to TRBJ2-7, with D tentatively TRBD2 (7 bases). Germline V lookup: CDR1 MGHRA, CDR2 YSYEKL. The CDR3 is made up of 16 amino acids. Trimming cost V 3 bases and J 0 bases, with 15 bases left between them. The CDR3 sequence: CASSQGGTRSSYEQYF. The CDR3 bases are TGCGCCAGCAGCCAGGGGGGGACAAGGAGCTCCTACGAGCAGTACTTC.

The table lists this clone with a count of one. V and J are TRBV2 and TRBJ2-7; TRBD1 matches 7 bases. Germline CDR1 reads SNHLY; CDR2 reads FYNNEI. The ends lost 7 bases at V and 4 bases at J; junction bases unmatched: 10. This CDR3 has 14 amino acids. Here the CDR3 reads CASTADRVGYEQYF. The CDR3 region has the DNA TGTGCCAGCACCGCAGACAGGGTAGGGTACGAGCAGTACTTC.

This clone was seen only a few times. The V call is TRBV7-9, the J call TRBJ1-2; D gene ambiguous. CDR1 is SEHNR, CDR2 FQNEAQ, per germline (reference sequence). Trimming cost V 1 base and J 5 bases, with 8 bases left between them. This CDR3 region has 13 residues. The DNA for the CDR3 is TGTGCCAGCAGCTTAGACTTATGGTATGGCTACACCTTC. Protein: CASSLDLWYGYTF.

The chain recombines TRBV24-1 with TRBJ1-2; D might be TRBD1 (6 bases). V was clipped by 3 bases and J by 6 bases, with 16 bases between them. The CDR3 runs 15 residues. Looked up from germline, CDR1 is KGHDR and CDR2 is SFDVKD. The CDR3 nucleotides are TGTGCCACCAGTGATATCCAGGGGTCAATGGATGGCTACACCTTC. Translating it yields CATSDIQGSMDGYTF.

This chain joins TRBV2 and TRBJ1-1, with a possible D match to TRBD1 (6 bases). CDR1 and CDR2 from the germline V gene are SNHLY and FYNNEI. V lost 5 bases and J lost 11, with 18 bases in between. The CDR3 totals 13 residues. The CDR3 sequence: CASSPDRTVMAFF. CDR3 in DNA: TGTGCCAGCAGTCCGGACCGGACAGTTATGGCTTTCTTT.

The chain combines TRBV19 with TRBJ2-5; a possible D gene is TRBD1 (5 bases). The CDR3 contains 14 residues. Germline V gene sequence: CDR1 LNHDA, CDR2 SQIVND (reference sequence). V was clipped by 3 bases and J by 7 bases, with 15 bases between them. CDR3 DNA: TGTGCCAGTAGTATCGGATCAAGGGGCGGGACCCAGTACTTC. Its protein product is CASSIGSRGGTQYF.

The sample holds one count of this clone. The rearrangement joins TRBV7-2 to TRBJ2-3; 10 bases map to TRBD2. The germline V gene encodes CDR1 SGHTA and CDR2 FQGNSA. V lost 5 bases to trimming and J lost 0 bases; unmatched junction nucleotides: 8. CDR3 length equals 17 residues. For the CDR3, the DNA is TGTGCCAGCAGCGATCCTCTAGCGGGGGCTAGCACAGATACGCAGTATTTT. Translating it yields CASSDPLAGASTDTQYF.

The CDR3 sequence is CASSWTGPSYEQFF. CDR3 bases: TGTGCCAGCAGTTGGACAGGGCCCTCCTATGAGCAGTTCTTC. This chain uses TRBV6-2 or TRBV6-3 with TRBJ2-1; 8 nucleotides agree with TRBD1. Germline V gene sequence: CDR1 MNHEY, CDR2 SVGEGT. This CDR3 spans 14 amino acids. V was pared by 4 bases and J by 8 bases, with 7 bases of the junction left unmatched.

The CDR3 loop is CASSRGLAGTGEQYF. Here the CDR3 DNA reads TGTGCCAGCAGCCGTGGACTAGCGGGGACCGGCGAGCAGTACTTC. The chain combines TRBV6-2 or TRBV6-3 with TRBJ2-7; TRBD2 agrees at 12 bases. CDR3 size: 15 residues. CDR1 MNHEY and CDR2 SVGEGT come from the germline V gene. V lost 6 bases to trimming and J lost 6 bases; unmatched junction nucleotides: 9.

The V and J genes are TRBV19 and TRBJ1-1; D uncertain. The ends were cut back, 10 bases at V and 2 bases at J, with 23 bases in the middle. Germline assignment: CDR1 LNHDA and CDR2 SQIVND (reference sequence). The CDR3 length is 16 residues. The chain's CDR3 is CATRRGPDLGNTEAFF. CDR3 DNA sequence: TGTGCCACTCGAAGAGGACCGGACCTGGGTAACACTGAAGCTTTCTTT.

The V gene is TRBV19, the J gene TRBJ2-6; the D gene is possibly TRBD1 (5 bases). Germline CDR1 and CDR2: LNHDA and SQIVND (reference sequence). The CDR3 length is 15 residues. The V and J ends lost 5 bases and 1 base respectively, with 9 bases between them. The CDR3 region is CASSRTGSGANVLTF. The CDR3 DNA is TGTGCCAGTAGTCGAACAGGTTCTGGGGCCAACGTCCTGACTTTC.

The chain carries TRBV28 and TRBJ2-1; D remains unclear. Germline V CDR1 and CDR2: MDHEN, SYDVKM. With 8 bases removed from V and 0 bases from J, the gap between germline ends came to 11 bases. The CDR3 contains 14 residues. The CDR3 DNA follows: TGTGCCAGCGGTCAGGAGAGCTCCTACAATGAGCAGTTCTTC. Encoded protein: CASGQESSYNEQFF.

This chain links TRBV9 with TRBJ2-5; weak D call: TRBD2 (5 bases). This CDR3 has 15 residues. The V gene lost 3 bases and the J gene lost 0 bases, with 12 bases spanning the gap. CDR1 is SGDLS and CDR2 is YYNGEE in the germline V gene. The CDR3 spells CASSAPGGYQETQYF. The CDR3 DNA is TGTGCCAGCAGCGCCCCTGGCGGGTACCAAGAGACCCAGTACTTC.

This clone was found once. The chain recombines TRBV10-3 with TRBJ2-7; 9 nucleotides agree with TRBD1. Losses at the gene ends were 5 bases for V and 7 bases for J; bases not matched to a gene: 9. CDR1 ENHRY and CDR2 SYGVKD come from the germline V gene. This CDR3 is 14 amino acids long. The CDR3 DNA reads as TGTGCCATCAGTTTAGGGACAGGGTCTGAAGAGCAGTACTTC. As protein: CAISLGTGSEEQYF.

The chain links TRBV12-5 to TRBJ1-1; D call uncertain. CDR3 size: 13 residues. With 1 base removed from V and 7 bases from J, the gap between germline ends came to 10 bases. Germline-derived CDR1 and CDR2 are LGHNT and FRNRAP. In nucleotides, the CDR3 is TGTGCTAGTGGTTTGGCCGCGCGCGGTGAAGCTTTCTTT. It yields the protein CASGLAARGEAFF.

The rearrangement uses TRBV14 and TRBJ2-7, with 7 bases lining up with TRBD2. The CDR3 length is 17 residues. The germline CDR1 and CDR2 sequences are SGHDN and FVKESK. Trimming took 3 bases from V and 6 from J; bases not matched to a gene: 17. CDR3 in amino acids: CASSHAWSWTSISEQYF. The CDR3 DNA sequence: TGTGCCAGCAGCCATGCGTGGTCTTGGACTAGTATTTCCGAGCAGTACTTC.

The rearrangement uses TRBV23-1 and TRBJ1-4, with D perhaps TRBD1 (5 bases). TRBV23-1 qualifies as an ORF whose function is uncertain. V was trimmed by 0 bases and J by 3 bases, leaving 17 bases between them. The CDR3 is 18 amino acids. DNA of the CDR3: TGCGCCAGCAGTCAATCGTTGGGGCGGCCCGGAGCTAATGAAAAACTGTTTTTT. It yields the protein CASSQSLGRPGANEKLFF.

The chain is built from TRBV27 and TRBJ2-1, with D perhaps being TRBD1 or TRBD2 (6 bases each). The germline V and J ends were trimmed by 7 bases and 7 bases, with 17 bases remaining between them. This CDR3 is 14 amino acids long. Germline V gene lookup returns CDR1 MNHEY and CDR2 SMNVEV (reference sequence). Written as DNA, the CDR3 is TGTGCCAGCAACAGAGGGGGGTTGGTTAATGAGCAGTTCTTC. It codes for CASNRGGLVNEQFF.

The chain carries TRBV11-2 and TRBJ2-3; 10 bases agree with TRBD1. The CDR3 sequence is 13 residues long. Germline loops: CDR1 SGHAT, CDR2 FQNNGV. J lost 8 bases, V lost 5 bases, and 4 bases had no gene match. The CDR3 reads CASSGQGVGTQYF. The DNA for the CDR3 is TGTGCCAGCAGCGGACAGGGGGTGGGTACGCAGTATTTT.

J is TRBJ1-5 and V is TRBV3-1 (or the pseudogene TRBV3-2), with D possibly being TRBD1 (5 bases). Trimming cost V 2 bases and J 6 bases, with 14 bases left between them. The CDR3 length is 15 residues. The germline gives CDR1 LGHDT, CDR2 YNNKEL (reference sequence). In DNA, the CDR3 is TGTGCCAGCAGCCAACCGGGGGGGATTGGTCAGCCCCAGCATTTT. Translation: CASSQPGGIGQPQHF.

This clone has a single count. The CDR3 region is CASSLGSNNSPLHF. CDR3 nucleotides: TGTGCCAGCAGCCTCGGTTCGAATAATTCACCCCTCCACTTT. The rearrangement links TRBV6-6 to TRBJ1-6; no definite D call. Germline V gene sequence: CDR1 MNHNY, CDR2 SVGAGI (reference sequence). Trimming took off 6 bases at V and 5 bases at J, with 11 bases between the two ends. The CDR3 contains 14 residues.

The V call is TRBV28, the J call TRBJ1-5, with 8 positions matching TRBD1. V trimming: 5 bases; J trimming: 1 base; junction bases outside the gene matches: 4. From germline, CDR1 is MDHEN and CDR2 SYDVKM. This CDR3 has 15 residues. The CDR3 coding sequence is TGTGCCAGCAGTCCAGGACAGGGCAGCAATCAGCCCCAGCATTTT. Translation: CASSPGQGSNQPQHF.

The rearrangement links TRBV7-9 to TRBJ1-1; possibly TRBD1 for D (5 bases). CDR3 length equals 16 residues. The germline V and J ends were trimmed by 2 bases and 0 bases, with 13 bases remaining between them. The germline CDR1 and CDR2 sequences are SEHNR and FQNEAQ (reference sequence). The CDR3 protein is CASSLFGTGMNTEAFF. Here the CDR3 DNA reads TGTGCCAGCAGCTTATTTGGGACCGGCATGAACACTGAAGCTTTCTTT.

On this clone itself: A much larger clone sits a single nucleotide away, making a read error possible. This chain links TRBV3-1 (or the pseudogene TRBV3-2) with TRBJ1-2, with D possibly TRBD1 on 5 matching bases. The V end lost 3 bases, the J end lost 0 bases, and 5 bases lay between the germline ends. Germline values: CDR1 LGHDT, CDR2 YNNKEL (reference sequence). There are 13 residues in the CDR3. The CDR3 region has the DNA TGTGCCAGCAGCCAGGACACTAACTATGGCTACACCTTC. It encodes CASSQDTNYGYTF.